These 25 T cell receptor beta chains were all obtained from the same sample, sequenced in a study of T cells expressing NK-cell markers. TCRdb re-called the 5' RACE reads, yielding one record per CDR3 amino acid sequence without DNA. The sample holds about 410,000 distinct CDR3 sequences. Sequencing was done on a sample of blood T cells: a sorted CD56 or NKG2C T cell subset, CD4+ or CD8+ T cells, or bulk PBMC T cells (not recorded which). The receptors were sampled from a woman aged 50 to 65 in good health.

The chain uses TRBV29-1 and TRBJ2-1; as DNA is missing, the TRBD2 call by TCRdb cannot be tested. This CDR3 region has 19 residues. CDR1 is SQVTM, CDR2 ANQGSEA, per germline. The CDR3: CSVLAALAGESGSYNEQFF.

The chain is built from TRBV7-8 and TRBJ2-6. This CDR3 contains 16 residues. Germline V CDR1 and CDR2: SGHVS, FQNEAQ. This chain's CDR3 is CASSILTSSGANVLTF.

The chain is built from TRBV20-1 and TRBJ2-7; no DNA is available, so the TRBD1 call from TCRdb remains unchecked. This CDR3 has 14 residues. Germline V gene data show CDR1 as DFQATT and CDR2 as SNEGSKA (reference sequence). This CDR3 is CSAYSNLQGDEQYF.

The chain carries TRBV28 and TRBJ2-3; TCRdb names TRBD1, which stays unverified in the absence of DNA. Germline assignment: CDR1 MDHEN and CDR2 SYDVKM. The CDR3 covers 16 residues. CDR3 amino acids: CASTRTGGLATDTQYF.

The rearrangement joins TRBV28 to TRBJ2-1. The germline CDR1 and CDR2 sequences are MDHEN and SYDVKM. CDR3 length: 12 residues. The CDR3 is CASRTVYNEQFF.

This chain joins TRBV5-1 and TRBJ1-1; no DNA is available, so the TRBD1 call from TCRdb remains unchecked. CDR1 SGHRS and CDR2 YFSETQ come from the germline V gene. The CDR3 is 14 amino acids. The CDR3 reads CASSPYRTDTEAFF. Combining the CDR3 with reference TRBV5-1 and TRBJ1-1 gives the whole variable domain KAGVTQTPRYLIKTRGQQVTLSCSPISGHRSVSWYQQTPGQGLQFLFEYFSETQRNKGNFPGRFSGRQFSNSRSEMNVSTLELGDSALYLCASSPYRTDTEAFFGQGTRLTVV.

V and J are TRBV6-5 and TRBJ2-1; TCRdb proposes TRBD2, but this gene call is untestable without DNA. CDR1 and CDR2 from the germline V gene are MNHEY and SVGAGI. CDR3 length: 16 amino acids. CDR3 protein: CASSPNRGGRYNEQFF.

V usage is TRBV9 and J usage is TRBJ2-1; the D call of TRBD2 rests on TCRdb alone, since no DNA is present to check it. The CDR3 consists of 18 residues. Germline V gene data show CDR1 as SGDLS and CDR2 as YYNGEE. CDR3 loop: CASADTSGRRPSYNEQFF.

The V call is TRBV6-5, the J call TRBJ2-2; TCRdb returns TRBD1, unconfirmable since there is no DNA. The CDR3 spans 15 residues. CDR1 is MNHEY, CDR2 SVGAGI, per germline. The CDR3 here is CASSYSDRGSGELFF.

The chain is built from TRBV24-1 and TRBJ2-1. Germline CDR1 is KGHDR and CDR2 is SFDVKD. CDR3 length: 15 residues. CDR3 protein: CATSDPGEKAIQQFF.

The chain couples TRBV9 to TRBJ1-1. This CDR3 region has 14 residues. Germline CDR1 is SGDLS and CDR2 is YYNGEE. The CDR3 sequence is CASSVVYMNTEAFF.

V usage is TRBV27 and J usage is TRBJ2-3. Per the germline V gene, CDR1 is MNHEY and CDR2 is SMNVEV (reference sequence). CDR3 size: 15 residues. Here the CDR3 reads CASSLRGLGTDTQYF.

This chain links TRBV18 with TRBJ2-5; checking the TCRdb D call of TRBD2 is not possible without DNA. The germline V gene has CDR1 KGHSH and CDR2 LQKENI. CDR3 size: 15 residues. This CDR3 reads CASSPGRDLQETQYF.

V and J are TRBV14 and TRBJ2-3; TCRdb designates TRBD2, a call that cannot be tested without DNA. Germline CDR1 SGHDN, CDR2 FVKESK. CDR3 length equals 15 residues. This CDR3 reads CASSRGLAATDTQYF.

The chain combines TRBV5-1 with TRBJ2-7; TCRdb's D call of TRBD2 is untestable without DNA. Looked up from germline, CDR1 is SGHRS and CDR2 is YFSETQ. The CDR3 runs 17 residues. The CDR3 loop reads CASSKYGTSGMSGEQYF.

The J gene is TRBJ2-7, the V gene TRBV11-2; the TCRdb call, TRBD1, lacks DNA for checking. There are 14 residues in the CDR3. The germline gives CDR1 SGHAT, CDR2 FQNNGV. Here the CDR3 reads CASSQGAARYEQYF.

V and J are TRBV10-3 and TRBJ2-1; TCRdb lists TRBD2, though no DNA is available to test this call. CDR1 and CDR2 (germline): ENHRY, SYGVKD. The CDR3 sequence is 15 residues long. The CDR3 is CAISVGGSGTDEQFF.

The CDR3 protein is CASSSATVGLARAPVDTQYF. The V and J genes are TRBV28 and TRBJ2-3; TCRdb selects TRBD2, and the lack of DNA leaves this call unchecked. Germline loops: CDR1 MDHEN, CDR2 SYDVKM. The CDR3 consists of 20 residues. The full variable domain, in which reference TRBV28 and TRBJ2-3 provide the parts outside the CDR3, is DVKVTQSSRYLVKRTGEKVFLECVQDMDHENMFWYRQDPGLGLRLIYFSYDVKMKEKGDIPEGYSVSREKKERFSLILESASTNQTSMYLCASSSATVGLARAPVDTQYFGPGTRLTVL.

The V and J genes are TRBV29-1 and TRBJ1-2; as DNA is missing, the TRBD1 call by TCRdb cannot be tested. The CDR3 covers 12 residues. CDR1 is SQVTM and CDR2 is ANQGSEA in the germline V gene. This CDR3 is CSARQPNYGYTF. The full variable domain, with the rest looked up from reference TRBV29-1 and TRBJ1-2, is SAVISQKPSRDICQRGTSLTIQCQVDSQVTMMFWYRQQPGQSLTLIATANQGSEATYESGFVIDKFPISRPNLTFSTLTVSNMSPEDSSIYLCSARQPNYGYTFGSGTRLTVV.

This chain joins TRBV18 and TRBJ2-7; TCRdb names TRBD1, which stays unverified in the absence of DNA. This CDR3 region has 16 residues. The germline V gene encodes CDR1 KGHSH and CDR2 LQKENI. CDR3 residues: CASSSDTGTGSYEQYF.

The chain uses TRBV20-1 and TRBJ2-5; TCRdb selects TRBD1, and the lack of DNA leaves this call unchecked. Germline V lookup: CDR1 DFQATT, CDR2 SNEGSKA (reference sequence). This CDR3 comprises 13 residues. The CDR3 here is CSAREDRQETQYF.

V and J are TRBV3-1 and TRBJ2-6; checking the TCRdb D call of TRBD1 is not possible without DNA. The CDR3 totals 17 residues. Germline-derived CDR1 and CDR2 are LGHDT and YNNKEL (reference sequence). The CDR3: CASSLARGSSGANVLTF.

The V call is TRBV6-5, the J call TRBJ2-1; TCRdb selects TRBD2, and the lack of DNA leaves this call unchecked. CDR3 length: 13 residues. Germline CDR1 MNHEY, CDR2 SVGAGI. CDR3 in amino acids: CASSYGGGVEQFF.

The CDR3 is CASSQVPEVGYGYTF. The chain recombines TRBV3-1 with TRBJ1-2; TCRdb designates TRBD1, a call that cannot be tested without DNA. The CDR3 is made up of 15 amino acids. The germline V gene has CDR1 LGHDT and CDR2 YNNKEL (reference sequence).

Here the CDR3 reads CSARSQTVYGELFF. This rearrangement joins TRBV20-1 to TRBJ2-2; TCRdb lists TRBD2, though no DNA is available to test this call. The length of the CDR3 is 14 residues. CDR1 is DFQATT and CDR2 is SNEGSKA in the germline V gene (reference sequence).